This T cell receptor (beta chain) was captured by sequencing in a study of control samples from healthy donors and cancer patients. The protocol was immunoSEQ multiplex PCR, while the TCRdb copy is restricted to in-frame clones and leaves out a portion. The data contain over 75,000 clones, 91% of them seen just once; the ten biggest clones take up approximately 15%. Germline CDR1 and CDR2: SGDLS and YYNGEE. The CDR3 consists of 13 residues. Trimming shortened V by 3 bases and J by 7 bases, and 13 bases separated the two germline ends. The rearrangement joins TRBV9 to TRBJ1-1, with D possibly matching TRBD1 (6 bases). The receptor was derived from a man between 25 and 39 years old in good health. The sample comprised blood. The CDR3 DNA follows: TGTGCCAGCAGCGCCGGACCAGGGGTTGAAGCTTTCTTT. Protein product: CASSAGPGVEAFF.